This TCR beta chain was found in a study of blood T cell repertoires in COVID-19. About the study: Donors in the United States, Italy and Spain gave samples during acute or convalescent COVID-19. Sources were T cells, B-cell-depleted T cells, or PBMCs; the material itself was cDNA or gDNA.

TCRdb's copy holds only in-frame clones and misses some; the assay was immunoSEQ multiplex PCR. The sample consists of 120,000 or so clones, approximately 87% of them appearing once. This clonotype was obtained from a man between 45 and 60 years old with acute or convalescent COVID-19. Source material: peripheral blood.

The CDR3 DNA reads TGTGCCAGCAGCCTACGGGACAGGTCCTTCGGCTACACCTTC. Translating gives CASSLRDRSFGYTF. This chain uses TRBV3-1 (or the pseudogene TRBV3-2) with TRBJ1-2; 8 bases align to TRBD1. This CDR3 has 14 residues. In germline, CDR1 is LGHDT, CDR2 YNNKEL (reference sequence). V dropped 4 bases and J dropped 8; count of bases not matched to a gene: 9.